Given below is one TCR beta chain in context. The sample belongs to a study of technical replicates of blood from a handful of donors. The repertoire was sequenced with immunoSEQ multiplex PCR; TCRdb's copy has only in-frame clones and lacks some. Here the sample spans fewer than 85,000 clones, roughly 94% being singletons. Sequencing input: T cells isolated from PBMCs. The receptor was derived from a human donor in good health.

The CDR3 here is CASSSGTGAYYEQYF. The DNA for the CDR3 is TGCGCCAGCAGCTCCGGGACAGGGGCGTACTACGAGCAGTACTTC. The chain carries TRBV5-1 and TRBJ2-7, with 10 bases identical to TRBD1. Germline V lookup: CDR1 SGHRS, CDR2 YFSETQ. With V trimmed by 3 bases and J by 3 bases, 6 bases remained unmatched. This CDR3 spans 15 amino acids.